The sample holds many counts of the clone carrying this T cell receptor (beta chain). The sample is drawn from a study of T cells in Graves' hyperthyroidism and ophthalmopathy. Trimming removed 5 bases from V and 5 bases from J; junction bases left unmatched: 11. The CDR3 is 16 residues long. Germline values: CDR1 SEHNR, CDR2 FQNEAQ (reference sequence). RNA transcripts gave rise to amplified TCR beta CDR3 regions. Using the HTBI primer set, a first-round RT-PCR was run on the TCR CDR3. Each CDR3 protein gets one entry after TCRdb re-called the multiplex PCR reads with MiXCR. The sample includes about 300,000 distinct CDR3 sequences, 25% to 30% seen only once; the top ten take approximately 25%. The study excluded patients with uncontrolled infection, other autoimmune disease, pregnancy or lactation. Extraction of PBMCs used 7.5 to 10 ml of fresh peripheral blood.

V is TRBV7-9 and J is TRBJ2-5, with 10 nucleotides matching TRBD1. This receptor was obtained from a man aged 35-49 years with Graves' hyperthyroidism that later progressed to Graves' ophthalmopathy. The specimen sequenced was blood. The CDR3 coding sequence is TGTGCCAGCAGCCCAATATTCCCGGACAGGGGGGAGACCCAGTACTTC. This sequence encodes CASSPIFPDRGETQYF.